This T cell receptor (beta chain) was observed in a study of a mutant IDH1 vaccine in newly diagnosed glioma. Study at large: Patients got radiotherapy, temozolomide, or both beforehand, and most got both.

Method: immunoSEQ multiplex PCR; TCRdb's copy keeps in-frame clones and lacks some. The profile shows over 55,000 clones, around 80% of them singletons. Time point denoted: baseline, week 1 (first vaccination visit). Treatment described: pre-vaccination baseline after standard-of-care therapy. Donors harbored newly found WHO grade 3 or 4 IDH1-mutant, ATRX-lost astrocytomas. Comment on this clone: Its target is not known.

Findings and caveats of the study: Pseudoprogression showed no apparent link to changes in top peripheral T cell clonotypes. Vaccine-induced immune responses occurred in 90% to 95% of patients.

V lost 10 bases and J lost 0, with 15 bases in between. This CDR3 spans 14 amino acids. CDR1 is MNHNY, CDR2 SVGAGI, per germline (reference sequence). This specimen consisted of peripheral blood mononuclear cells (PBMCs), obtained from a glioma patient treated with radiotherapy, temozolomide or both. This chain connects TRBV6-6 to TRBJ1-1, with a tentative D call TRBD1 (5 bases). This clonotype was sampled from a woman in her late teens or twenties with glioma. Some clones in this sample may be carry-over from other donors' samples. The CDR3 here is CATGLRQMNTEAFF. The CDR3 bases are TGTGCCACCGGCCTTAGACAGATGAACACTGAAGCTTTCTTT.